The 2 T cell receptor beta chains presented below share a single source sample, sequenced in a study of T cell clonality in common variable immunodeficiency. Here immunoSEQ multiplex PCR was the method, and the copy in TCRdb shows in-frame clones only, minus some. The repertoire yields 35,000 to 45,000 clones, none seen only once; the top ten contain approximately 3.6%. Sequenced input: peripheral blood mononuclear cells. These receptor sequences come from a person aged 18 to 75 in good health.

This clone was detected many times. The read ends 3 residues shy of where the CDR3 ends; the end is completed using the germline J gene. J is TRBJ2-1 and V is TRBV20-1; 7 nucleotides align to TRBD2. V lost 2 bases to trimming and J lost 5 bases; unmatched junction nucleotides: 0. The CDR3 totals 12 residues. Germline assignment: CDR1 DFQATT and CDR2 SNEGSKA (reference sequence). The CDR3 sequence: CSARSGNNEQFF. The CDR3 bases that were read are TGCAGTGCTAGAAGCGGGAACAATGAG.

This clone has a count of ten or more. Coverage ceases 3 residues before the CDR3 finishes, and the germline J gene fills in the end. The J gene is TRBJ2-2, the V gene TRBV6-1; D perhaps matches TRBD1 (6 bases). CDR3 size: 15 residues. Germline CDR1 is MNHNS and CDR2 is SASEGT. With 2 bases removed from V and 6 bases from J, the gap between germline ends came to 13 bases. CDR3 residues: CASSEQGNLAGELFF. The part of the CDR3 DNA that was read is TGTGCCAGCAGTGAACAGGGGAACTTGGCCGGGGAG.